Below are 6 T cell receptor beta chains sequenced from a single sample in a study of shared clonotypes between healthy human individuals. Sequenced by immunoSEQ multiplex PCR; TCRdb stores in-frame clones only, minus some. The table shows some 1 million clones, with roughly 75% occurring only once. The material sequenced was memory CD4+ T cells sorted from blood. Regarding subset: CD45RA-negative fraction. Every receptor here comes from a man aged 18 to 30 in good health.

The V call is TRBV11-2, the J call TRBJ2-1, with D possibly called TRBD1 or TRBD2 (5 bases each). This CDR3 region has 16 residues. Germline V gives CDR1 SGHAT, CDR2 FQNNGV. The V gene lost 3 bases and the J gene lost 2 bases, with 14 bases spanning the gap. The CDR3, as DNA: TGTGCCAGCAGCTTTTTGGGGCTAGCCGCCTACAATGAGCAGTTCTTC. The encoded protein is CASSFLGLAAYNEQFF.

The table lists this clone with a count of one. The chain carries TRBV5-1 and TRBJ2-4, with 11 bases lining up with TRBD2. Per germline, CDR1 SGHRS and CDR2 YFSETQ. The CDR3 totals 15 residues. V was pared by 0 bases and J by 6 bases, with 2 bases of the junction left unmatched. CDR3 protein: CASSLGGTSGNIQYF. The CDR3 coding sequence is TGCGCCAGCAGCTTGGGTGGGACTAGCGGAAACATTCAGTACTTC.

CDR3 sequence (DNA): TGTGCCCTTGGGGAAGCGGACAGGGGAGGAAACACTGAAGCTTTCTTT. Translating gives CALGEADRGGNTEAFF. The rearrangement uses TRBV25-1 and TRBJ1-1; 9 nucleotides line up with TRBD1. CDR1 MGHDK and CDR2 SYGVNS come from the germline V gene. V trimming: 11 bases; J trimming: 2 bases; junction bases outside the gene matches: 15. The CDR3 has 16 amino acids.

CDR3 sequence (DNA): TGTGCCAGCAGTGAATCTGGCAGACTTAATGAAAAACTGTTTTTT. It translates to CASSESGRLNEKLFF. The chain combines TRBV25-1 with TRBJ1-4; D not resolved. Deletions cut 1 base from V and 4 bases from J, with 10 bases between. This CDR3 is built from 15 residues. Germline CDR1 and CDR2: MGHDK and SYGVNS.

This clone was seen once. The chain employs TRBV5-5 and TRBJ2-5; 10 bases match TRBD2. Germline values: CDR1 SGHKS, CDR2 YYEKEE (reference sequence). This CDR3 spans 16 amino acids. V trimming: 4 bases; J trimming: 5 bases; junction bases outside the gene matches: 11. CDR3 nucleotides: TGTGCCAGCAGCAGGACTAGCGGAGAGCGGCGGGAGACCCAGTACTTC. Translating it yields CASSRTSGERRETQYF.

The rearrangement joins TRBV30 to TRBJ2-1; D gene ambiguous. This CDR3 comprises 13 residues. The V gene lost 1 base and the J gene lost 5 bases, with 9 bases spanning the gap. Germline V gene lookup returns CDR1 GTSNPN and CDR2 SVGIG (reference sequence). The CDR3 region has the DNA TGTGCCTGGAGTGGACTTGGGGACAATGAGCAGTTCTTC. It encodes CAWSGLGDNEQFF.